The 20 T cell receptor beta chains in this list originate from one sample, sequenced in a study of T cell clones after liver transplantation. Sequencing used immunoSEQ multiplex PCR; TCRdb keeps in-frame clones, though not all of them. The data show 45,000 to 60,000 clones, with approximately 84% seen just once and around 7.8% held by the top ten. The sequencing here drew on CD4+ T cells from blood, taken before liver transplant. Receptors originate from a human donor who received a liver transplant.

V and J are TRBV28 and TRBJ2-5, with 14 bases matching TRBD2. Germline V gene sequence: CDR1 MDHEN, CDR2 SYDVKM. This CDR3 region has 16 residues. Losses at the gene ends were 9 bases for V and 3 bases for J; bases not matched to a gene: 9. The CDR3 DNA is TGTGCCAGTGGGACTAGCGGGAGTTCTCTCAAAGAGACCCAGTACTTC. The encoded protein is CASGTSGSSLKETQYF.

This chain joins TRBV13 and TRBJ2-5, with D hard to call. This CDR3 spans 14 amino acids. Germline values: CDR1 PRHDT, CDR2 FYEKMQ (reference sequence). V lost 2 bases, J lost 2 bases, and 9 bases lay in between. Here the CDR3 DNA reads TGTGCCAGCAGCTTAAGGGTTGTACAAGAGACCCAGTACTTC. Protein: CASSLRVVQETQYF.

The rearrangement links TRBV7-9 to TRBJ2-7; a weak D match, TRBD1 (6 bases). V lost 1 base and J lost 4, with 14 bases in between. Germline V CDR1 and CDR2: SEHNR, FQNEAQ (reference sequence). This CDR3 comprises 15 residues. The CDR3 protein is CASSLGQDSLYEQYF. The CDR3, as DNA: TGTGCCAGCAGCTTAGGACAGGACAGTTTATACGAGCAGTACTTC.

In this sample, this clone turned up once. The chain carries TRBV6-6 and TRBJ2-5, with a weak D call TRBD1 (6 bases). V lost 7 bases and J lost 2, with 14 bases in between. The CDR3 runs 14 residues. Germline values: CDR1 MNHNY, CDR2 SVGAGI (reference sequence). The CDR3 region is CASNPGQGQETQYF. In DNA form, the CDR3 reads TGTGCCAGCAACCCCGGGCAGGGGCAAGAGACCCAGTACTTC.

The chain recombines TRBV18 with TRBJ1-5, with 10 positions matching TRBD1. Germline CDR1 is KGHSH and CDR2 is LQKENI. The CDR3 is 15 amino acids. With 5 bases clipped from V and 3 bases from J, the junction kept 4 bases outside the gene matches. CDR3 region: CASSDGTGDNQPQHF. The CDR3 DNA sequence: TGTGCCAGCTCAGACGGGACAGGGGACAATCAGCCCCAGCATTTT.

The chain employs TRBV9 and TRBJ1-1; D ambiguous. Germline V CDR1 and CDR2: SGDLS, YYNGEE. The CDR3 contains 15 residues. V dropped 0 bases and J dropped 4 bases, with 13 bases sitting between them. DNA for the CDR3: TGTGCCAGCAGCGTAGCGCCAGGAGGAAGCACTGAAGCTTTCTTT. Its translation is CASSVAPGGSTEAFF.

The table lists this clone with a count of one. J is TRBJ1-2 and V is TRBV6-5; 8 nucleotides line up with TRBD1. This CDR3 is built from 14 residues. Germline CDR1 is MNHEY and CDR2 is SVGAGI. The trim removed 7 bases at V and 4 bases at J, leaving 8 bases unmatched. CDR3 nucleotides: TGTGCCAGCACCCAACAGGGGGAAGGCTATGGCTACACCTTC. This encodes CASTQQGEGYGYTF.

The chain links TRBV19 to TRBJ2-1, with 10 bases fitting TRBD1. CDR1 and CDR2 (germline): LNHDA, SQIVND (reference sequence). This CDR3 has 15 residues. The V segment lost 5 bases and the J segment 3 bases; nucleotides outside the gene matches: 4. CDR3 protein: CASSGDRGLYNEQFF. As DNA, the CDR3 is TGTGCCAGTAGTGGAGACAGGGGGCTCTACAATGAGCAGTTCTTC.

The genes are TRBV7-2 and TRBJ2-7; weak D call: TRBD2 (6 bases). V was clipped by 7 bases and J by 1 base, with 14 bases between them. The CDR3 is made up of 14 amino acids. CDR1 and CDR2 from the germline V gene are SGHTA and FQGNSA. CDR3 sequence (DNA): TGTGCCAGCACCATCCAGGCGGGATCCTACGAGCAGTACTTC. Its protein is CASTIQAGSYEQYF.

V gene TRBV7-2 combines with J gene TRBJ1-4; D might be TRBD1 (5 bases). V was trimmed by 5 bases and J by 8 bases, leaving 18 bases between them. The CDR3 runs 15 residues. Germline V gene data show CDR1 as SGHTA and CDR2 as FQGNSA. CDR3: CASSPQWDLGEKLFF. CDR3 sequence (DNA): TGTGCCAGCAGCCCCCAGTGGGACCTAGGCGAAAAACTGTTTTTT.

The V call is TRBV28, the J call TRBJ1-1; TRBD1 might be the D (5 bases). V was trimmed by 5 bases and J by 7 bases, leaving 8 bases between them. CDR1 is MDHEN, CDR2 SYDVKM, per germline. The CDR3 runs 11 residues. This CDR3 is CASSHRIEAFF. The CDR3 DNA sequence: TGTGCCAGCAGTCACAGGATTGAAGCTTTCTTT.

The V gene is TRBV6-1, the J gene TRBJ2-5; possible D gene TRBD2, 6 bases. Deletions cut 11 bases from V and 2 bases from J, with 15 bases between. Looked up from germline, CDR1 is MNHNS and CDR2 is SASEGT. The CDR3 sequence is 13 residues long. The CDR3 is CAGRRGRQETQYF. The CDR3 DNA reads TGTGCCGGCCGACGGGGGAGGCAAGAGACCCAGTACTTC.

The chain recombines TRBV28 with TRBJ2-1, with TRBD2 as a possible D gene (5 bases). This CDR3 is 15 amino acids long. CDR1 is MDHEN, CDR2 SYDVKM, per germline. The V end lost 7 bases, the J end lost 10 bases, and 23 bases lay between the germline ends. CDR3 protein: CASNTAGLSLPEQFF. The CDR3 DNA reads TGTGCCAGCAATACTGCCGGACTCAGCCTCCCCGAGCAGTTCTTC. The full variable domain, rest sourced from reference TRBV28 and TRBJ2-1, is DVKVTQSSRYLVKRTGEKVFLECVQDMDHENMFWYRQDPGLGLRLIYFSYDVKMKEKGDIPEGYSVSREKKERFSLILESASTNQTSMYLCASNTAGLSLPEQFFGPGTRLTVL.

V usage is TRBV29-1 and J usage is TRBJ2-3, with D perhaps TRBD1 (6 bases). CDR1 and CDR2 from the germline V gene are SQVTM and ANQGSEA. Deletions cut 7 bases from V and 4 bases from J, with 24 bases between. The CDR3 is 16 residues long. The CDR3, as DNA: TGCAGCGCTGCATTAGGGGGTGGGGAGATGGCAGATACGCAGTATTTT. It codes for CSAALGGGEMADTQYF.

This chain connects TRBV7-3 to TRBJ2-1; TRBD2 matches at 11 bases. Germline V gene data show CDR1 as SGHTA and CDR2 as FQGTGA. CDR3 length equals 14 residues. The trim removed 3 bases at V and 8 bases at J, leaving 3 bases unmatched. This chain's CDR3 is CASSLRGLADEQFF. CDR3 sequence (DNA): TGTGCCAGCAGCTTGAGGGGACTAGCGGATGAGCAGTTCTTC. The whole variable domain, remainder taken from reference TRBV7-3 and TRBJ2-1, is GAGVSQTPSNKVTEKGKYVELRCDPISGHTALYWYRQSLGQGPEFLIYFQGTGAADDSGLPNDRFFAVRPEGSVSTLKIQRTERGDSAVYLCASSLRGLADEQFFGPGTRLTVL.

The chain employs TRBV7-7 and TRBJ1-6; D not certain. V was pared by 5 bases and J by 10 bases, with 12 bases between. The CDR3 runs to 13 residues. CDR1 is SSHAT, CDR2 FNYEAQ, per germline (reference sequence). CDR3 DNA: TGTGCCAGCAGCCCGAGGGTTGGGTCACCCCTCCACTTT. Amino acids: CASSPRVGSPLHF.

The chain joins TRBV6-5 to TRBJ2-7, with D perhaps TRBD2 (5 bases). The CDR3 consists of 15 residues. The germline V and J ends were trimmed by 0 bases and 2 bases, with 11 bases remaining between them. Germline-derived CDR1 and CDR2 are MNHEY and SVGAGI. The CDR3 here is CASSYSGGSTYEQYF. DNA of the CDR3: TGTGCCAGCAGTTACTCTGGCGGGTCGACCTACGAGCAGTACTTC.

This clone was seen once. The chain links TRBV19 to TRBJ1-5, with D possibly being TRBD1 (5 bases). The V gene lost 2 bases and the J gene lost 5 bases, with 7 bases spanning the gap. This CDR3 contains 13 residues. CDR1 LNHDA and CDR2 SQIVND come from the germline V gene (reference sequence). CDR3 nucleotides: TGTGCCAGTAGTATATTGGGGGATCAGCCCCAGCATTTT. Translating gives CASSILGDQPQHF.

The rearrangement uses TRBV6-1 and TRBJ1-1; TRBD1 agrees at 9 bases. The CDR3 is made up of 15 amino acids. The V and J ends lost 6 bases and 7 bases, in that order; junction bases with no gene match: 12. Germline assignment: CDR1 MNHNS and CDR2 SASEGT. This CDR3 is CASRGDRVGVGEAFF. The CDR3 coding sequence is TGTGCCAGCAGAGGGGACAGGGTGGGAGTAGGTGAAGCTTTCTTT.

The chain carries TRBV11-3 and TRBJ2-2, with TRBD1 as a possible D gene (5 bases). V was cut by 3 bases and J by 4 bases, with 6 bases left in between. Germline-derived CDR1 and CDR2 are SGHNT and YENEEA. The CDR3 has 13 amino acids. DNA of the CDR3: TGTGCCAGCAGCTTCACAGGCACCGGGGAGCTGTTTTTT. Translation gives CASSFTGTGELFF. Combining the CDR3 with reference TRBV11-3 and TRBJ2-2 gives the whole variable domain EAGVVQSPRYKIIEKKQPVAFWCNPISGHNTLYWYLQNLGQGPELLIRYENEEAVDDSQLPKDRFSAERLKGVDSTLKIQPAELGDSAVYLCASSFTGTGELFFGEGSRLTVL.